This TCR beta chain was sequenced during a study of metastatic and nonmetastatic thyroid tumors. None of the patients had undergone any treatment ahead of thyroid surgery. Trimming removed 0 bases from V and 0 bases from J, with 3 bases in between. Germline V CDR1 and CDR2: MNHNY, SVGAGI (reference sequence). The CDR3 loop spans 14 amino acids. TCRdb reprocessed the PCR reads using MiXCR. The table records 37,000 or so clones, about a sixth of them present only once. This clonotype originated in a male donor with papillary thyroid cancer or a benign thyroid nodule (not recorded which). Some clones in this sample may be carry-over from other donors' samples. The material sequenced was blood. The genes are TRBV6-6 and TRBJ1-5; unclear D gene. CDR3 in amino acids: CASSYSNSNQPQHF. In DNA, the CDR3 is TGTGCCAGCAGTTACTCGAATAGCAATCAGCCCCAGCATTTT.